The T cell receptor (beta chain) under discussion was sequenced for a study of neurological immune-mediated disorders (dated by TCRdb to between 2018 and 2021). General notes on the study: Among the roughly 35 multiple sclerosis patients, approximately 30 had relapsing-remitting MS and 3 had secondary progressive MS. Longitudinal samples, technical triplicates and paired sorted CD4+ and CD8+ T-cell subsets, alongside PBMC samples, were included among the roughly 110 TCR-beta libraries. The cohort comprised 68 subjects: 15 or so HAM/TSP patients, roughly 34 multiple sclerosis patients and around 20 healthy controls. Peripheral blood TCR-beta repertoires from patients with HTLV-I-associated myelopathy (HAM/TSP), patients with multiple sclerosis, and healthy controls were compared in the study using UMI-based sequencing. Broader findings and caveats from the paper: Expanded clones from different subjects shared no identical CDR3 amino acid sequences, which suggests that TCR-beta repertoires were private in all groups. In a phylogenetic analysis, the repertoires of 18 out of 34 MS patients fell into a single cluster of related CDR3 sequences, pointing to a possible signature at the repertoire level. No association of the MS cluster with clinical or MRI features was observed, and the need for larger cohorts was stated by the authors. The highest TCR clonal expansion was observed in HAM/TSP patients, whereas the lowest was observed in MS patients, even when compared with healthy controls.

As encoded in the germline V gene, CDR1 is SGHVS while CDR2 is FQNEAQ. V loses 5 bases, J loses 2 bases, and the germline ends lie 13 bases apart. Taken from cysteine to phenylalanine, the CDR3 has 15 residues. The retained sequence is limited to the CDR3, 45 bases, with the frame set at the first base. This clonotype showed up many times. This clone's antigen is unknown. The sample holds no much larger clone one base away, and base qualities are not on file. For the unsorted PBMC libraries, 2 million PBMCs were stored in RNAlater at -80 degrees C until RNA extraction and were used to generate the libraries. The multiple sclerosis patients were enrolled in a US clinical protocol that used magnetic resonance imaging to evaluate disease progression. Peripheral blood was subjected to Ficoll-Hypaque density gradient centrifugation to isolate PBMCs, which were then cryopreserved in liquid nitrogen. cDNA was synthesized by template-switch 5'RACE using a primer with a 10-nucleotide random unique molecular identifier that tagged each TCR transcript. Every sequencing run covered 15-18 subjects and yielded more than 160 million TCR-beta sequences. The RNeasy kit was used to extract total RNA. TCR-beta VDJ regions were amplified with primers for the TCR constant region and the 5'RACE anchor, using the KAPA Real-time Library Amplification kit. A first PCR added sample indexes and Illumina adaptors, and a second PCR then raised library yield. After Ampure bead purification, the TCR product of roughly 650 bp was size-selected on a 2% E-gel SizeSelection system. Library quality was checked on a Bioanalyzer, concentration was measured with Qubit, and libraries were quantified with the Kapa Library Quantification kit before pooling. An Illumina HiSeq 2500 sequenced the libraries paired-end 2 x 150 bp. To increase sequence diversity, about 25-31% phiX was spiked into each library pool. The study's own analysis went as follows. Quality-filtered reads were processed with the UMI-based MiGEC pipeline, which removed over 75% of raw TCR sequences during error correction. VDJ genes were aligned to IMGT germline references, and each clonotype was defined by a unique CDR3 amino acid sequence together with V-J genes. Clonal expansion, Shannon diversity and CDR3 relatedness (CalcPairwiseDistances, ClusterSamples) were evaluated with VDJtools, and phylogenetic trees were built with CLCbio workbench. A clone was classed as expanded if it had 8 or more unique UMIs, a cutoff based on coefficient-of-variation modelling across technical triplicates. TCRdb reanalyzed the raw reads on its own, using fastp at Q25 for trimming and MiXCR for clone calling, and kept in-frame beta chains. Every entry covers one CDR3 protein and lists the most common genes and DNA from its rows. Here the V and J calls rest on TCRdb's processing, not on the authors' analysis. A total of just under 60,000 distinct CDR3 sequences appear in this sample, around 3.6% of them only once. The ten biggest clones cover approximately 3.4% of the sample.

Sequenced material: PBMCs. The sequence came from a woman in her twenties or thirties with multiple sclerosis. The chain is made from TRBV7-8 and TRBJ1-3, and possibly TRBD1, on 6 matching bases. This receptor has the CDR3 CASSPTGGPGNTIYF. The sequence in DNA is TGTGCCAGCAGCCCCACGGGGGGCCCTGGAAACACCATATATTTT.